The subject of this entry is one T cell receptor beta chain. The antigen is not known. Since a much larger clone is just one base distant, this may be a read error. The data originate from a study of tumor and adjacent non-tumor tissue in lung cancer. For the study at large: On average, productive TCRbeta reads reached some 4.4 million per sample.

TCRbeta libraries were built with three rounds of nested PCR, modified from ARM-PCR. A single record per CDR3 protein comes from TCRdb applying MiXCR to the multiplex PCR reads. Of under 150,000 distinct CDR3 sequences in the sample, around 65% were seen once. The template was RNA from unsorted bulk tissue. Donors were chemotherapy-naive, newly diagnosed lung cancer surgical patients in China, August–November 2014. Study-level findings and limits: Tumor repertoires had a smaller top 100 clone share than normal lung. Tumor tissue had significantly higher TCR diversity than normal lung.

This CDR3 is 13 amino acids long. Looked up from germline, CDR1 is LGHNA and CDR2 is YNFKEQ. The sequence derives from a man in his sixties with small cell lung cancer. The chain links TRBV4-2 to TRBJ1-5; D possibly corresponds to TRBD1 (5 bases). Sequencing used lung tumor tissue. The CDR3 is CASSQDTGQPQRF. DNA of the CDR3: TGTGCCAGCAGCCAGGACACGGGTCAGCCCCAGCGTTTT.